What follows describes a single T cell receptor (beta chain). The data were taken from a study of memory CD4+ T cells and cytomegalovirus serostatus. Study details: This sample comes from healthy Belgian adults, under 10 CMV seropositive, some 22 seronegative.

The sort gate was single viable CD3+CD4+CD8-CD45RO+ cells for memory CD4+ T cells. Clones were read by immunoSEQ multiplex PCR, and TCRdb kept only the in-frame ones, dropping some. The sample records about 42,000 clones, about 73% being singletons. Sequencing input: memory CD4+ T cells from blood. This receptor was obtained from an adult in good health and CMV-seronegative.

CDR3 sequence (DNA): TGTGCCACCAGCCGGTCAGGGACAGCACGGCGCGGCTACACCTTC. Encoded protein: CATSRSGTARRGYTF. The chain is built from TRBV15 and TRBJ1-2; 7 bases agree with TRBD1. The CDR3 loop spans 15 amino acids. J lost 8 bases, V lost 5 bases, and 14 bases had no gene match. Germline V gives CDR1 LNHNV, CDR2 YYDKDF (reference sequence).